One sample yielded the 17 T cell receptor beta chains listed below, sequenced in a study of blood T cell repertoires in COVID-19. TCRdb keeps only in-frame clones here, not all; method: immunoSEQ multiplex PCR. The table records tens of thousands of clones, 75% to 90% of them present only once. Sequencing was done on a sample of peripheral blood. These receptor sequences come from a human donor in a cohort sampled during active COVID-19.

The chain couples TRBV13 to TRBJ1-6; TRBD1 might be the D (5 bases). CDR3 length equals 16 residues. Germline CDR1 reads PRHDT; CDR2 reads FYEKMQ (reference sequence). Trimming took off 0 bases at V and 8 bases at J, with 14 bases between the two ends. CDR3 coding DNA: TGTGCCAGCAGCTTAGGCATCCGGGGGAGGTATTCACCCCTCCACTTT. Encoded protein: CASSLGIRGRYSPLHF. The variable domain in full, with the rest retrieved from reference TRBV13 and TRBJ1-6, is AAGVIQSPRHLIKEKRETATLKCYPIPRHDTVYWYQQGPGQDPQFLISFYEKMQSDKGSIPDRFSAQQFSDYHSELNMSSLELGDSALYFCASSLGIRGRYSPLHFGNGTRLTVT.

The chain joins TRBV19 to TRBJ2-3; TRBD1 might be the D (6 bases). This CDR3 comprises 15 residues. V lost 6 bases and J 8 bases, leaving 21 bases between the germline ends. The germline V gene has CDR1 LNHDA and CDR2 SQIVND (reference sequence). The CDR3 nucleotides are TGTGCCAGTAGCCCGGGACAAGCAATCCCGGGTACGCAGTATTTT. This codes for CASSPGQAIPGTQYF.

V is TRBV7-2 and J is TRBJ2-7, with TRBD2 matching over 11 bases. J lost 4 bases, V lost 1 base, and 0 bases had no gene match. Germline CDR1 reads SGHTA; CDR2 reads FQGNSA. The CDR3 runs to 14 residues. The CDR3 bases are TGTGCCAGCAGCTTAGTAGCGGGAGGGTACGAGCAGTACTTC. Its protein is CASSLVAGGYEQYF. The entire variable domain, with the rest obtained from reference TRBV7-2 and TRBJ2-7, is as follows: GAGVSQSPSNKVTEKGKDVELRCDPISGHTALYWYRQSLGQGLEFLIYFQGNSAPDKSGLPSDRFSAERTGGSVSTLTIQRTQQEDSAVYLCASSLVAGGYEQYFGPGTRLTVT.

This clone showed up just a few times. V and J are TRBV28 and TRBJ2-2; D gene ambiguous. Trimming took 9 bases from V and 0 from J, leaving 5 bases between them. The germline V gene encodes CDR1 MDHEN and CDR2 SYDVKM. The CDR3 has 12 residues. This CDR3 is CASKTNTGELFF. As DNA, the CDR3 is TGTGCCAGTAAAACGAACACCGGGGAGCTGTTTTTT.

The chain uses TRBV27 and TRBJ2-7; no clear D gene. Trimming removed 5 bases at V and 3 bases at J, with 17 bases between. There are 15 residues in the CDR3. Germline V gene sequence: CDR1 MNHEY, CDR2 SMNVEV (reference sequence). Written as DNA, the CDR3 is TGTGCCAGCAGTCCCCGTGGTAGCAACTTCTACGAGCAGTACTTC. This gives the protein CASSPRGSNFYEQYF.

This clone was seen a few times. The V gene is TRBV18, the J gene TRBJ2-7; TRBD1 might be the D (6 bases). The ends were cut back, 3 bases at V and 5 bases at J, with 14 bases in the middle. The CDR3 totals 14 residues. Looked up from germline, CDR1 is KGHSH and CDR2 is LQKENI. The CDR3 DNA follows: TGTGCCAGCTCACCGCAGGGGCTCAACGACGAGCAGTACTTC. This translates into CASSPQGLNDEQYF.

The chain uses TRBV29-1 and TRBJ2-2, with D possibly TRBD2 on 5 matching bases. The CDR3 has 17 residues. Trimming removed 7 bases from V and 3 bases from J, with 24 bases in between. CDR1 is SQVTM, CDR2 ANQGSEA, per germline. Here the CDR3 reads CSASSLVSSGHTGELFF. The CDR3 DNA follows: TGCAGCGCCTCATCTTTGGTTTCGAGCGGCCACACCGGGGAGCTGTTTTTT.

This clone was observed once. The V and J genes are TRBV3-1 (or the pseudogene TRBV3-2) and TRBJ2-7, with D perhaps matching TRBD1 (6 bases). Germline-derived CDR1 and CDR2 are LGHDT and YNNKEL (reference sequence). The CDR3 is made up of 12 amino acids. V was pared by 4 bases and J by 6 bases, with 10 bases between. The chain's CDR3 is CASSRQESEQYF. DNA of the CDR3: TGTGCCAGCAGCCGACAGGAATCCGAGCAGTACTTC.

The chain couples TRBV9 to TRBJ2-7, with 7 positions matching TRBD2. V was clipped by 0 bases and J by 2 bases; unmatched bases: 14. CDR1 and CDR2 from the germline V gene are SGDLS and YYNGEE. The length of the CDR3 is 18 residues. CDR3 amino acids: CASSVGKEASGFPYEQYF. CDR3 nucleotide sequence: TGTGCCAGCAGCGTAGGTAAGGAGGCTAGCGGATTCCCCTACGAGCAGTACTTC.

The chain employs TRBV7-2 and TRBJ2-1, with 7 bases matching TRBD2. After removal of 3 bases from V and 9 bases from J, the junction contained 8 bases not matched to a gene. CDR3 length: 14 residues. CDR1 is SGHTA and CDR2 is FQGNSA in the germline V gene. The CDR3 region is CASSFRPLASEQFF. In nucleotides, the CDR3 is TGTGCCAGCAGCTTCCGCCCACTAGCGTCTGAGCAGTTCTTC.

The chain has TRBV5-8 and TRBJ2-1; perhaps TRBD2 as D (6 bases). Germline lookup yields CDR1 SGHTS and CDR2 YDEGEE. V gave up 4 bases and J gave up 9 bases, with 20 bases separating them. The CDR3 consists of 15 residues. DNA of the CDR3: TGTGCCAGCAGCAAGGACTACCTGAAGGGGATTGAGCAGTTCTTC. This translates into CASSKDYLKGIEQFF.

The chain is built from TRBV28 and TRBJ2-2, with D possibly TRBD2 on 7 matching bases. Trimming stripped 7 bases from V and 2 bases from J, with 17 bases between. Germline V gene data show CDR1 as MDHEN and CDR2 as SYDVKM. This CDR3 contains 16 residues. CDR3 residues: CASTPNPGGNTGELFF. The CDR3 DNA is TGTGCCAGCACCCCGAACCCGGGGGGCAACACCGGGGAGCTGTTTTTT. The full variable domain, rest sourced from reference TRBV28 and TRBJ2-2, is DVKVTQSSRYLVKRTGEKVFLECVQDMDHENMFWYRQDPGLGLRLIYFSYDVKMKEKGDIPEGYSVSREKKERFSLILESASTNQTSMYLCASTPNPGGNTGELFFGEGSRLTVL.

The chain is built from TRBV18 and TRBJ1-5; D gene uncertain. Germline V gene data show CDR1 as KGHSH and CDR2 as LQKENI. V dropped 3 bases and J dropped 0 bases, with 15 bases sitting between them. The CDR3 sequence is 17 residues long. CDR3: CASSPEALRNSNQPQHF. The CDR3 nucleotides read TGTGCCAGCTCACCTGAGGCATTAAGAAATAGCAATCAGCCCCAGCATTTT.

The chain links TRBV7-2 to TRBJ2-7; the D gene is possibly TRBD2 (5 bases). CDR1 is SGHTA and CDR2 is FQGNSA in the germline V gene. This CDR3 spans 15 amino acids. V lost 1 base and J lost 2, with 12 bases in between. CDR3 sequence (DNA): TGTGCCAGCAGCTTAGGAGGGAGTGGCACCTACGAGCAGTACTTC. Residues: CASSLGGSGTYEQYF.

The genes are TRBV27 and TRBJ2-7, with D possibly matching TRBD1 (7 bases). Trimming took off 7 bases at V and 4 bases at J, with 14 bases between the two ends. The germline gives CDR1 MNHEY, CDR2 SMNVEV (reference sequence). The CDR3 has 13 amino acids. CDR3 DNA: TGTGCCAGCATGGAACAGGGGAGGTACGAGCAGTACTTC. It translates to CASMEQGRYEQYF.

The chain has TRBV4-1 and TRBJ1-1, with 8 nucleotides matching TRBD1. V lost 0 bases and J lost 2; bases outside the gene matches: 11. Per the germline V gene, CDR1 is MGHRA and CDR2 is YSYEKL. The CDR3 is made up of 18 amino acids. CDR3 loop: CASSQDRGTGLSNTEAFF. CDR3 bases: TGCGCCAGCAGCCAAGATCGTGGGACAGGCTTATCTAACACTGAAGCTTTCTTT.

The rearrangement joins TRBV27 to TRBJ2-7; tentatively, D is TRBD2 (7 bases). This CDR3 has 14 amino acids. Germline V gene lookup returns CDR1 MNHEY and CDR2 SMNVEV (reference sequence). Trimming cost V 2 bases and J 3 bases, with 11 bases left between them. Here the CDR3 reads CASSLGGAGYEQYF. The CDR3 DNA reads TGTGCCAGCAGTTTAGGGGGGGCAGGCTACGAGCAGTACTTC.